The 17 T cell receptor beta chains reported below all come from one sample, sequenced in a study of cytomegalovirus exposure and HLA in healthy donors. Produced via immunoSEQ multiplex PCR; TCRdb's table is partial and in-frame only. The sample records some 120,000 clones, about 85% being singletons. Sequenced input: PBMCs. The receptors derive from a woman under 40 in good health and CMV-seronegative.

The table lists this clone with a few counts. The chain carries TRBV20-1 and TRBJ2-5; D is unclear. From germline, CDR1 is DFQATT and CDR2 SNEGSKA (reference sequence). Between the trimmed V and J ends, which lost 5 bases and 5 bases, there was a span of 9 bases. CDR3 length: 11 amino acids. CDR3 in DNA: TGCAGTGCTGACGTCGGGGAGACCCAGTACTTC. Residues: CSADVGETQYF.

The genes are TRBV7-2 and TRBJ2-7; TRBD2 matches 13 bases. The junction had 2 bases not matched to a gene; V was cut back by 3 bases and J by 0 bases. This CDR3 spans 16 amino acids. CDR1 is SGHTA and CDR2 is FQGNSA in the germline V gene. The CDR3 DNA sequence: TGTGCCAGCAGCTTGACTAGCGGGGGGTCCTCCTACGAGCAGTACTTC. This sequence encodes CASSLTSGGSSYEQYF.

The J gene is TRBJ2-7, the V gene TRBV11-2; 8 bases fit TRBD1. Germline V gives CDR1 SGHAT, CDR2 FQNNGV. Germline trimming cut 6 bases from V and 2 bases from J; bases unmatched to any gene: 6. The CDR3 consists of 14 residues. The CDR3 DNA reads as TGTGCCAGCAGATCTCCGGGACAGGCCTACGAGCAGTACTTC. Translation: CASRSPGQAYEQYF.

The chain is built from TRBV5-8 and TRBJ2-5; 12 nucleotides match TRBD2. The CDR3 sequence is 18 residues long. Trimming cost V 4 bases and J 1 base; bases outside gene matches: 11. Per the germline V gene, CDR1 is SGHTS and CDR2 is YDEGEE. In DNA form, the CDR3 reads TGTGCCAGCAGCCTTGGGCTAGCGGGGGGGCAGGGCCAAGAGACCCAGTACTTC. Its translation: CASSLGLAGGQGQETQYF.

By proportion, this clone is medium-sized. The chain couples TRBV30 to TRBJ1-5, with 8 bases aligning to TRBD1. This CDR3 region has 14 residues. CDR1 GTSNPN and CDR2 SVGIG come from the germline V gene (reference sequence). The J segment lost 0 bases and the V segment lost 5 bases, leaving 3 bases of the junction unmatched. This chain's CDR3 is CAWSGGLSNQPQHF. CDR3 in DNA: TGTGCCTGGTCAGGGGGCCTTAGCAATCAGCCCCAGCATTTT.

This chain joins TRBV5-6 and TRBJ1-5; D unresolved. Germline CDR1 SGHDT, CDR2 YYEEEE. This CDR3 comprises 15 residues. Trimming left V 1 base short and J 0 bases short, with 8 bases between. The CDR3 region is CASSLRGSSNQPQHF. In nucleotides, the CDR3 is TGTGCCAGCAGCTTGAGAGGGAGTAGCAATCAGCCCCAGCATTTT.

The CDR3 DNA reads TGTGCCAGCAGTGACCACGGGGATGATACGCAGTATTTT. Translating gives CASSDHGDDTQYF. The rearrangement uses TRBV2 and TRBJ2-3; the D gene is possibly TRBD2 (5 bases). In germline, CDR1 is SNHLY, CDR2 FYNNEI. The CDR3 length is 13 residues. V was clipped by 3 bases and J by 6 bases, with 10 bases between them.

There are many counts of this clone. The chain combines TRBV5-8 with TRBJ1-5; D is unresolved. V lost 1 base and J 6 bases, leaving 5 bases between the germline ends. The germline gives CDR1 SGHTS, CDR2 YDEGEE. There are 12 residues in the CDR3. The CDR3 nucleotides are TGTGCCAGCAGCTTGTTCAGTCAGCCCCAGCATTTT. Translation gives CASSLFSQPQHF.

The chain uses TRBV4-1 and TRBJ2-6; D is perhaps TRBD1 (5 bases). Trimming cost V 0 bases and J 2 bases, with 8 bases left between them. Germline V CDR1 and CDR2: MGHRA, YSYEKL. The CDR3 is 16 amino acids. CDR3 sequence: CASSQEGETGANVLTF. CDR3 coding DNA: TGCGCCAGCAGCCAAGAAGGGGAAACTGGGGCCAACGTCCTGACTTTC.

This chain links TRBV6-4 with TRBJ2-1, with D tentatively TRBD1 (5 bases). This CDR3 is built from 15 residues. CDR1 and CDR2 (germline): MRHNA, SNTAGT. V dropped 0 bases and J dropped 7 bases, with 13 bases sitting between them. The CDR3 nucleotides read TGTGCCAGCAGTGACTCAGGGGAAGGAGCGAATGAGCAGTTCTTC. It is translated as CASSDSGEGANEQFF.

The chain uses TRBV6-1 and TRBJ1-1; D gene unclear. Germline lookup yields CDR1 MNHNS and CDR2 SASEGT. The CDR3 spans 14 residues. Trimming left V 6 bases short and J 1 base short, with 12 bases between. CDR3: CASSVLRGNTEAFF. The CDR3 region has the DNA TGTGCCAGCAGCGTACTCCGGGGGAACACTGAAGCTTTCTTT.

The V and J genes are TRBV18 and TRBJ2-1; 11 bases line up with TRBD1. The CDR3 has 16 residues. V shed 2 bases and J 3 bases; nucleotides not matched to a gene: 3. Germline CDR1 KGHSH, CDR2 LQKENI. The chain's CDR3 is CASSPSGTGGYNEQFF. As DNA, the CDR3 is TGTGCCAGCTCACCATCGGGGACAGGGGGCTACAATGAGCAGTTCTTC. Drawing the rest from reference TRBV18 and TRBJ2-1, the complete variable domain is NAGVMQNPRHLVRRRGQEARLRCSPMKGHSHVYWYRQLPEEGLKFMVYLQKENIIDESGMPKERFSAEFPKEGPSILRIQQVVRGDSAAYFCASSPSGTGGYNEQFFGPGTRLTVL.

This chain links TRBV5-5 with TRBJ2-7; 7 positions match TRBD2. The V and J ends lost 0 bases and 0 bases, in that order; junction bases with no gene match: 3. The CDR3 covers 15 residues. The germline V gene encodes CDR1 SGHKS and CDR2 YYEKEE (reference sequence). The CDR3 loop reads CASSLGGGISYEQYF. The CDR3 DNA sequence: TGTGCCAGCAGCTTGGGCGGGGGAATCTCCTACGAGCAGTACTTC.

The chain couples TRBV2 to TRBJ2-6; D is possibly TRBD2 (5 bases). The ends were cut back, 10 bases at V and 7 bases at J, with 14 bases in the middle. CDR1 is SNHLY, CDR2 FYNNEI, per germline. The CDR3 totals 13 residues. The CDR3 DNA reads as TGTGCCAACCGACGGGATGCAGCCAACGTCCTGACTTTC. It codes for CANRRDAANVLTF.

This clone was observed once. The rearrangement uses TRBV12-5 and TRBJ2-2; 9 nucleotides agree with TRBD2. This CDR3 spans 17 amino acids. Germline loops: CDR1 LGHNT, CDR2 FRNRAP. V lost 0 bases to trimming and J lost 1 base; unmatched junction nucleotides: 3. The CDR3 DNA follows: TGTGCTAGTGGTTTGGTTAGCGGGGGAATGAACACCGGGGAGCTGTTTTTT. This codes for CASGLVSGGMNTGELFF.

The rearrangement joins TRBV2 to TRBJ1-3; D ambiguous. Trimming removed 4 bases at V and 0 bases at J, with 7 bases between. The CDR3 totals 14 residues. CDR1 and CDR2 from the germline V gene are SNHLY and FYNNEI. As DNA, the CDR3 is TGTGCCAGCAGTGGGGAGAGCTCTGGAAACACCATATATTTT. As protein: CASSGESSGNTIYF.

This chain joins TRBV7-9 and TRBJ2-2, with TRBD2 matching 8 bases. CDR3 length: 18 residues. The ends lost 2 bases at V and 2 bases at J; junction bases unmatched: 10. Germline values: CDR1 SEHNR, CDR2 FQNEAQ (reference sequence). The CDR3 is CASSLKEASGRNTGELFF. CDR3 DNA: TGTGCCAGCAGCTTAAAGGAGGCTAGCGGGCGAAACACCGGGGAGCTGTTTTTT.